What follows are 31 T cell receptor beta chains derived from one specimen sequenced in a study of HIV-infected patients and healthy controls. All unsorted peripheral T cells were captured because whole blood was used without fractionation. Approximately 510 ng RNA was reverse transcribed with alpha and beta constant-region primers. Using multiplexing indices, alpha and beta chain libraries were generated apart by chain-specific third strand synthesis. From the 5' RACE reads, TCRdb called clonotypes with MiXCR, one entry per CDR3 protein. Seen here are 15,000 or so distinct CDR3 sequences, roughly 7.6% observed once, and the top ten hold just over 8%. Sequencing was done on a sample of blood. Receptor source: an adult in good health.

This clonotype was recorded at least ten times. The CDR3 protein is CSAREGLSYNEQFF. The CDR3 coding sequence is TGCAGTGCTAGGGAGGGCCTCTCCTACAATGAGCAGTTCTTC. V gene TRBV20-1 combines with J gene TRBJ2-1; D is possibly TRBD2 (6 bases). V was pared by 3 bases and J by 0 bases, with 9 bases between. In germline, CDR1 is DFQATT, CDR2 SNEGSKA (reference sequence). The CDR3 has 14 residues.

This clonotype was found many times. This chain connects TRBV3-1 to TRBJ1-1; 11 nucleotides line up with TRBD1. Germline lookup yields CDR1 LGHDT and CDR2 YNNKEL (reference sequence). The CDR3 sequence is 16 residues long. J was trimmed by 7 bases and V by 5 bases; bases with no gene match: 12. CDR3 in DNA: TGTGCCAGCAGCATCCCGGGACAGGGGGTTTCTGGTGAAGCTTTCTTT. This sequence encodes CASSIPGQGVSGEAFF.

This clonotype has a count of ten or more. The rearrangement links TRBV7-2 to TRBJ2-3; D not certain. Germline loops: CDR1 SGHTA, CDR2 FQGNSA. The CDR3 is made up of 12 amino acids. V dropped 1 base and J dropped 10 bases, with 9 bases sitting between them. The CDR3 sequence: CASSLEGLAQYF. In nucleotides, the CDR3 is TGTGCCAGCAGCTTAGAGGGCCTAGCGCAGTATTTT.

The V gene is TRBV12-3 or TRBV12-4, the J gene TRBJ1-1; no clear D. V was shortened by 3 bases and J by 1 base, with 9 bases between the two germline ends. The CDR3 loop spans 14 amino acids. CDR3: CASSFRRRNTEAFF. The CDR3 DNA follows: TGTGCCAGCAGTTTTAGGCGGAGGAACACTGAAGCTTTCTTT.

This clonotype was found many times. The rearrangement joins TRBV19 to TRBJ2-7; 8 bases match TRBD2. J was trimmed by 3 bases and V by 4 bases; bases with no gene match: 5. Germline CDR1 reads LNHDA; CDR2 reads SQIVND (reference sequence). The CDR3 runs 14 residues. CDR3 bases: TGTGCCAGTAGTACCTTAGCGGGGATCTACGAGCAGTACTTC. This gives the protein CASSTLAGIYEQYF.

This clonotype has more than one count but fewer than ten. The V gene is TRBV5-5, the J gene TRBJ2-2; 7 bases are shared with TRBD1. The CDR3 has 17 residues. With 2 bases clipped from V and 0 bases from J, the junction kept 7 bases outside the gene matches. Germline assignment: CDR1 SGHKS and CDR2 YYEKEE (reference sequence). CDR3 sequence reads: CASSFSHRGANTGELFF. The CDR3 DNA reads as TGTGCCAGCAGCTTCTCCCACAGGGGCGCGAACACCGGGGAGCTGTTTTTT.

This clonotype was counted ten times or more. The chain carries TRBV12-3 or TRBV12-4 and TRBJ1-1, with a possible D match to TRBD1 (5 bases). V was cut by 1 base and J by 4 bases, with 10 bases left in between. The CDR3 runs to 14 residues. The chain's CDR3 is CASSLGQRLTEAFF. CDR3 DNA: TGTGCCAGCAGTTTAGGACAGCGCCTCACTGAAGCTTTCTTT.

This clonotype was recorded many times. The chain combines TRBV19 with TRBJ2-1; D not resolved. The length of the CDR3 is 13 residues. Germline assignment: CDR1 LNHDA and CDR2 SQIVND (reference sequence). V lost 3 bases to trimming and J lost 8 bases, with 11 bases between them. The CDR3 nucleotides are TGTGCCAGTAGTATGTCAAGATTGGATGAGCAGTTCTTC. Translating it yields CASSMSRLDEQFF.

At least ten counts were recorded for this clonotype. The V call is TRBV19, the J call TRBJ1-5; 9 nucleotides align to TRBD1. J lost 7 bases, V lost 8 bases, and 6 bases had no gene match. The CDR3 is 13 residues long. Germline CDR1 LNHDA, CDR2 SQIVND (reference sequence). As DNA, the CDR3 is TGTGCCAGTTCGGGACAGGGAGACCAGCCCCAGCATTTT. Translated: CASSGQGDQPQHF.

The V call is TRBV2, the J call TRBJ2-5; the D is unclear. The CDR3 length is 14 residues. V lost 8 bases, J lost 3 bases, and 16 bases lay in between. Germline V CDR1 and CDR2: SNHLY, FYNNEI. CDR3 in DNA: TGTGCCAGCCAGACTTTCAAACGGGAAGAGACCCAGTACTTC. Its protein is CASQTFKREETQYF. The entire variable domain, with the rest obtained from reference TRBV2 and TRBJ2-5, is as follows: EPEVTQTPSHQVTQMGQEVILRCVPISNHLYFYWYRQILGQKVEFLVSFYNNEISEKSEIFDDQFSVERPDGSNFTLKIRSTKLEDSAMYFCASQTFKREETQYFGPGTRLLVL.

This clonotype was seen at least ten times. CDR3 in amino acids: CASSNGQEQETQYF. CDR3 coding DNA: TGTGCCAGCAGTAATGGACAGGAGCAGGAGACCCAGTACTTC. The chain couples TRBV6-2 or TRBV6-3 to TRBJ2-5; 7 bases match TRBD1. J lost 5 bases, V lost 5 bases, and 8 bases had no gene match. Germline values: CDR1 MNHEY, CDR2 SVGEGT. The CDR3 contains 14 residues.

This clonotype was seen at least ten times. The chain uses TRBV14 and TRBJ1-1, with D possibly matching TRBD1 (5 bases). The CDR3 length is 15 residues. Between the trimmed V and J ends, which lost 0 bases and 6 bases, there was a span of 14 bases. CDR1 SGHDN and CDR2 FVKESK come from the germline V gene. The CDR3 loop reads CASSQETGRDPEAFF. CDR3 bases: TGTGCCAGCAGCCAAGAAACGGGGCGCGATCCTGAAGCTTTCTTT.

J is TRBJ2-1 and V is TRBV7-3; TRBD1 might be the D (5 bases). Germline CDR1 and CDR2: SGHTA and FQGTGA. The germline V and J ends were trimmed by 6 bases and 5 bases, with 8 bases remaining between them. The CDR3 runs 12 residues. The CDR3 sequence: CASRGRNNEQFF. CDR3 nucleotide sequence: TGTGCCAGCAGGGGGCGGAACAATGAGCAGTTCTTC. The full variable domain, with the rest looked up from reference TRBV7-3 and TRBJ2-1, is GAGVSQTPSNKVTEKGKYVELRCDPISGHTALYWYRQSLGQGPEFLIYFQGTGAADDSGLPNDRFFAVRPEGSVSTLKIQRTERGDSAVYLCASRGRNNEQFFGPGTRLTVL.

This clonotype was counted ten times or more. The genes are TRBV11-2 and TRBJ2-4; D is possibly TRBD2 (5 bases). CDR1 SGHAT and CDR2 FQNNGV come from the germline V gene. V was shortened by 8 bases and J by 9 bases, with 14 bases between the two germline ends. The CDR3 is 12 amino acids. In DNA form, the CDR3 reads TGTGCCAGCGGGCCGGGGTTGAGCATTCAGTACTTC. It yields the protein CASGPGLSIQYF.

This clonotype was counted at least ten times. The CDR3 sequence: CASSSTYNYGYTF. In DNA form, the CDR3 reads TGTGCCAGCAGCTCTACATATAACTATGGCTACACCTTC. The rearrangement joins TRBV7-9 to TRBJ1-2, with D uncertain. Trimming shortened V by 4 bases and J by 1 base, and 7 bases separated the two germline ends. In germline, CDR1 is SEHNR, CDR2 FQNEAQ (reference sequence). This CDR3 is built from 13 residues.

This clonotype showed up just a few times. This sequence joins TRBV11-2 and TRBJ1-5; 7 nucleotides align to TRBD1. The V gene's germline CDR1 is SGHAT and CDR2 FQNNGV. V shed 3 bases and J 3 bases; nucleotides not matched to a gene: 5. The CDR3 length is 15 residues. CDR3 residues: CASSLEGADNQPQHF. The CDR3, as DNA: TGTGCCAGCAGCTTGGAGGGGGCCGACAATCAGCCCCAGCATTTT.

This clonotype showed up many times. The chain carries TRBV6-2 or TRBV6-3 and TRBJ2-7, with 8 positions matching TRBD2. Trimming at V came to 7 bases and at J to 6 bases, leaving 8 bases not matched to a gene. The CDR3 is made up of 13 amino acids. Looked up from germline, CDR1 is MNHEY and CDR2 is SVGEGT. The CDR3 DNA reads as TGTGCCAGCAAGTTCGGGACTAGTGTCGAGCAGTACTTC. Translating gives CASKFGTSVEQYF.

CDR3 in amino acids: CASSLLAGLHEQFF. CDR3 DNA sequence: TGTGCCAGCAGCTTATTAGCGGGGTTACATGAGCAGTTCTTC. The chain links TRBV11-2 to TRBJ2-1; 8 nucleotides agree with TRBD2. The CDR3 has 14 residues. CDR1 and CDR2 from the germline V gene are SGHAT and FQNNGV. V was clipped by 2 bases and J by 8 bases; unmatched bases: 5.

This clonotype was picked up many times. This chain connects TRBV12-3 or TRBV12-4 to TRBJ2-7, with D perhaps TRBD2 (6 bases). The CDR3 runs 14 residues. Trimming shortened V by 6 bases and J by 5 bases, and 17 bases separated the two germline ends. The CDR3 region has the DNA TGTGCCAGCAGCCTGGGACTCCCTAGGGACGAGCAGTACTTC. Encoded protein: CASSLGLPRDEQYF.

Regarding this clonotype: A much larger clone is a single base away; this may be a read error. In nucleotides, the CDR3 is TGCAGTGCTAGAGCGGTAGGACACCTCGGTCGGGAGACCCAGTACTTC. Amino acids: CSARAVGHLGRETQYF. The rearrangement links TRBV20-1 to TRBJ2-5, with D possibly matching TRBD1 (5 bases). This CDR3 has 16 amino acids. Per the germline V gene, CDR1 is DFQATT and CDR2 is SNEGSKA (reference sequence). V was shortened by 1 base and J by 5 bases, with 20 bases between the two germline ends.

This clonotype has at least ten counts. This sequence joins TRBV5-1 and TRBJ1-1; D is uncertain. The CDR3 extends over 14 amino acids. Trimming stripped 6 bases from V and 1 base from J, with 13 bases between. Looked up from germline, CDR1 is SGHRS and CDR2 is YFSETQ. The CDR3: CASIPPGSNTEAFF. As DNA, the CDR3 is TGCGCCAGCATCCCGCCAGGCTCGAACACTGAAGCTTTCTTT.

This clonotype was observed many times. The rearrangement joins TRBV7-2 to TRBJ2-7; D tentatively fits TRBD1 or TRBD2 (5 bases each). CDR3 length: 14 amino acids. Deletions cut 4 bases from V and 2 bases from J, with 12 bases between. Germline lookup yields CDR1 SGHTA and CDR2 FQGNSA. CDR3 bases: TGTGCCAGCAGCTCCGGGACCGTCGCCTACGAGCAGTACTTC. Translating it yields CASSSGTVAYEQYF.

This clonotype was seen many times. The J gene is TRBJ2-1, the V gene TRBV7-2; D ambiguous. The CDR3 extends over 16 amino acids. The V gene's germline CDR1 is SGHTA and CDR2 FQGNSA. Between the trimmed V and J ends, which lost 2 bases and 9 bases, there was a span of 20 bases. The CDR3, as DNA: TGTGCCAGCAGCTTATCGCCCGTCCAAGGCATAATTGAGCAGTTCTTC. It specifies CASSLSPVQGIIEQFF.

This clonotype was counted at least ten times. The rearrangement uses TRBV19 and TRBJ1-1; possible D gene TRBD1, 6 bases. V was shortened by 4 bases and J by 5 bases, with 20 bases between the two germline ends. The CDR3 covers 16 residues. Germline lookup yields CDR1 LNHDA and CDR2 SQIVND (reference sequence). The CDR3 is CASSKHPTGPGTEAFF. The CDR3 DNA is TGTGCCAGTAGTAAACACCCCACAGGGCCGGGGACTGAAGCTTTCTTT. The variable domain in full, with the rest retrieved from reference TRBV19 and TRBJ1-1, is DGGITQSPKYLFRKEGQNVTLSCEQNLNHDAMYWYRQDPGQGLRLIYYSQIVNDFQKGDIAEGYSVSREKKESFPLTVTSAQKNPTAFYLCASSKHPTGPGTEAFFGQGTRLTVV.

Ten or more counts support this clonotype. The chain links TRBV20-1 to TRBJ1-5; D gene unclear. Germline values: CDR1 DFQATT, CDR2 SNEGSKA (reference sequence). Trimming pared 3 bases from V and 2 bases from J, leaving 8 bases between. The CDR3 contains 13 residues. DNA of the CDR3: TGCAGTGCTAGCGGCGGTGGCAATCAGCCCCAGCATTTT. This sequence encodes CSASGGGNQPQHF.

By frequency in the sample, this clonotype is medium-sized. This chain uses TRBV25-1 with TRBJ2-5, with a possible D match to TRBD1 (6 bases). The CDR3 totals 14 residues. Trimming cost V 2 bases and J 2 bases, with 9 bases left between them. Germline CDR1 is MGHDK and CDR2 is SYGVNS. The CDR3 bases are TGTGCCAGCAGTGAAGCAACAGGGCAAGAGACCCAGTACTTC. Translated: CASSEATGQETQYF. The full variable domain, completed using reference TRBV25-1 and TRBJ2-5, is EADIYQTPRYLVIGTGKKITLECSQTMGHDKMYWYQQDPGMELHLIHYSYGVNSTEKGDLSSESTVSRIRTEHFPLTLESARPSHTSQYLCASSEATGQETQYFGPGTRLLVL.

This clonotype was recorded a few times. The J gene is TRBJ1-2, the V gene TRBV7-2, with D unresolved. The CDR3 is 12 residues long. CDR1 and CDR2 (germline): SGHTA, FQGNSA. V lost 3 bases to trimming and J lost 8 bases, with 10 bases between them. The CDR3: CASSLNRWGYTF. CDR3 coding DNA: TGTGCCAGCAGCTTGAACCGTTGGGGCTACACCTTC.

This clonotype came up many times. This chain connects TRBV7-9 to TRBJ1-5, with D unresolved. Germline V gene lookup returns CDR1 SEHNR and CDR2 FQNEAQ (reference sequence). This CDR3 spans 15 amino acids. The V gene lost 1 base and the J gene lost 0 bases, with 7 bases spanning the gap. CDR3 DNA: TGTGCCAGCAGCTTAGGCTTGGTTAGCAATCAGCCCCAGCATTTT. Its translation is CASSLGLVSNQPQHF.

This clonotype was counted many times. This chain uses TRBV14 with TRBJ2-5; TRBD2 matches at 9 bases. The CDR3 length is 17 residues. The V gene end was trimmed by 0 bases and the J gene end by 0 bases; junction bases not matched to a gene: 5. Germline V gene sequence: CDR1 SGHDN, CDR2 FVKESK. The CDR3: CASSQEFLAGYQETQYF. The CDR3 coding sequence is TGTGCCAGCAGCCAAGAGTTCCTAGCGGGATACCAAGAGACCCAGTACTTC. The entire variable domain, with the rest obtained from reference TRBV14 and TRBJ2-5, is as follows: EAGVTQFPSHSVIEKGQTVTLRCDPISGHDNLYWYRRVMGKEIKFLLHFVKESKQDESGMPNNRFLAERTGGTYSTLKVQPAELEDSGVYFCASSQEFLAGYQETQYFGPGTRLLVL.

This clonotype was seen at least ten times. The V call is TRBV7-2, the J call TRBJ2-3; D may be TRBD2 (6 bases). This CDR3 has 13 residues. Trimming removed 2 bases from V and 6 bases from J, with 9 bases in between. In germline, CDR1 is SGHTA, CDR2 FQGNSA. CDR3 region: CASSLKSGDTQYF. The CDR3 DNA sequence: TGTGCCAGCAGCTTAAAAAGCGGGGATACGCAGTATTTT.

In its sample, this clonotype was seen many times. The chain joins TRBV5-1 to TRBJ2-3; D unclear. The V end lost 0 bases, the J end lost 0 bases, and 5 bases lay between the germline ends. The germline CDR1 and CDR2 sequences are SGHRS and YFSETQ. The CDR3 contains 14 residues. The CDR3 reads CASSLGTSTDTQYF. CDR3 coding DNA: TGCGCCAGCAGCTTGGGCACTAGCACAGATACGCAGTATTTT.